The 10 T cell receptor beta chains below come from one sample, sequenced in a study of blood T cell repertoires in COVID-19. The assay was immunoSEQ multiplex PCR, and TCRdb's table has in-frame clones only and misses some. The table records 310,000 or so clones, 80% to 95% of them present only once. Sequencing used peripheral blood. The origin of the receptors is a woman younger than 45 with COVID-19, enrolled during active disease.

This chain links TRBV14 with TRBJ2-3; TRBD2 matches at 10 bases. Trimming took 4 bases from V and 4 from J; bases not matched to a gene: 5. Germline values: CDR1 SGHDN, CDR2 FVKESK. This CDR3 has 15 amino acids. As DNA, the CDR3 is TGTGCCAGCAGCCCAGCGGGAGGGCCCGCAGATACGCAGTATTTT. This encodes CASSPAGGPADTQYF.

This chain links TRBV11-2 with TRBJ2-5, with 11 bases matching TRBD2. The CDR3 runs to 14 residues. The germline V gene has CDR1 SGHAT and CDR2 FQNNGV. V gave up 4 bases and J gave up 4 bases; unmatched junction bases: 2. CDR3 DNA: TGTGCCAGCAGCTCTCTAGCGGGAGGAGAGACCCAGTACTTC. This codes for CASSSLAGGETQYF.

This chain links TRBV7-9 with TRBJ2-7, with D tentatively TRBD2 (6 bases). Trimming shortened V by 5 bases and J by 6 bases, and 14 bases separated the two germline ends. The length of the CDR3 is 13 residues. Germline V gene data show CDR1 as SEHNR and CDR2 as FQNEAQ (reference sequence). CDR3 sequence reads: CASSPSGVGEQYF. Written as DNA, the CDR3 is TGTGCCAGCAGCCCCTCGGGAGTGGGCGAGCAGTACTTC. The entire variable domain, with the rest obtained from reference TRBV7-9 and TRBJ2-7, is as follows: DTGVSQNPRHKITKRGQNVTFRCDPISEHNRLYWYRQTLGQGPEFLTYFQNEAQLEKSRLLSDRFSAERPKGSFSTLEIQRTEQGDSAMYLCASSPSGVGEQYFGPGTRLTVT.

J is TRBJ1-3 and V is TRBV11-2; D not certain. The germline V gene encodes CDR1 SGHAT and CDR2 FQNNGV. Trimming stripped 3 bases from V and 1 base from J, with 13 bases between. The CDR3 consists of 16 residues. The CDR3 loop reads CASSFFQVLSGNTIYF. CDR3 nucleotide sequence: TGTGCCAGCAGCTTTTTCCAAGTCCTATCTGGAAACACCATATATTTT.

CDR3 residues: CASSQDDRSAFYGYTF. The CDR3 DNA reads as TGTGCCAGCAGCCAAGATGACAGGAGCGCCTTCTATGGCTACACCTTC. This sequence joins TRBV14 and TRBJ1-2; the D gene is possibly TRBD1 (6 bases). Deletions cut 0 bases from V and 4 bases from J, with 15 bases between. The CDR3 totals 16 residues. Germline-derived CDR1 and CDR2 are SGHDN and FVKESK.

V gene TRBV7-9 combines with J gene TRBJ2-7, with 9 bases that match TRBD2. V was pared by 3 bases and J by 3 bases, with 6 bases of the junction left unmatched. The CDR3 length is 15 residues. Germline V gene sequence: CDR1 SEHNR, CDR2 FQNEAQ (reference sequence). CDR3 protein: CASSLVSGGHYEQYF. The CDR3 nucleotides are TGTGCCAGCAGCTTGGTTAGCGGGGGACACTACGAGCAGTACTTC. Variable domain in full (rest from reference TRBV7-9 and TRBJ2-7): DTGVSQNPRHKITKRGQNVTFRCDPISEHNRLYWYRQTLGQGPEFLTYFQNEAQLEKSRLLSDRFSAERPKGSFSTLEIQRTEQGDSAMYLCASSLVSGGHYEQYFGPGTRLTVT.

The rearrangement links TRBV11-2 to TRBJ2-1; 7 nucleotides line up with TRBD2. The trim removed 5 bases at V and 4 bases at J, leaving 11 bases unmatched. Germline values: CDR1 SGHAT, CDR2 FQNNGV. The CDR3 sequence is 16 residues long. The DNA for the CDR3 is TGTGCCAGCAGCCCAATCAGCGGGACTCGATACAATGAGCAGTTCTTC. This gives the protein CASSPISGTRYNEQFF.

The chain uses TRBV28 and TRBJ2-5; 9 bases are shared with TRBD2. Trimming removed 8 bases from V and 2 bases from J; junction bases left unmatched: 6. The length of the CDR3 is 14 residues. Germline-derived CDR1 and CDR2 are MDHEN and SYDVKM. DNA for the CDR3: TGTGCCAGCGGGACGGCGGGAGGGCAAGAGACCCAGTACTTC. It codes for CASGTAGGQETQYF.

The CDR3 DNA sequence: TGTGCCAGCAGCCAACGGCCCGGGATTAGGACAGATACGCAGTATTTT. It yields the protein CASSQRPGIRTDTQYF. The chain carries TRBV3-1 (or the pseudogene TRBV3-2) and TRBJ2-3, with D perhaps matching TRBD2 (5 bases). Looked up from germline, CDR1 is LGHDT and CDR2 is YNNKEL (reference sequence). The CDR3 loop spans 16 amino acids. V was clipped by 2 bases and J by 3 bases, with 15 bases between them.

This clone was observed a single time. V is TRBV3-1 (or the pseudogene TRBV3-2) and J is TRBJ2-7; TRBD2 matches at 10 bases. V lost 6 bases and J lost 6; bases outside the gene matches: 14. The CDR3 is 16 residues long. Germline V gene data show CDR1 as LGHDT and CDR2 as YNNKEL (reference sequence). CDR3 DNA sequence: TGTGCCAGCAGGTCACTAGCGGGACCTGGTTCGGGCGAGCAGTACTTC. This sequence encodes CASRSLAGPGSGEQYF.